The next 24 T cell receptor beta chains were all read from a single sample in a study of blood T cell repertoires in COVID-19. Clones were sequenced by immunoSEQ multiplex PCR, and TCRdb holds only the in-frame ones, with some missing. The sample consists of a few hundred thousand clones, about 88% of them appearing once. The sequencing input was PBMCs or T cells enriched from blood (not recorded which). All receptors come from a woman aged 25 to 39 who had been exposed to COVID-19.

V is TRBV18 and J is TRBJ2-7, with D tentatively TRBD1 (6 bases). CDR1 and CDR2 from the germline V gene are KGHSH and LQKENI. The CDR3 covers 13 residues. Trimming left V 5 bases short and J 6 bases short, with 14 bases between. CDR3 residues: CASSTIQGGEQYF. In nucleotides, the CDR3 is TGTGCCAGCTCAACGATACAGGGCGGCGAGCAGTACTTC.

This clone was counted once. The rearrangement joins TRBV11-2 to TRBJ1-1, with 7 bases lining up with TRBD1. This CDR3 is built from 15 residues. The V gene's germline CDR1 is SGHAT and CDR2 FQNNGV. V trimming: 2 bases; J trimming: 4 bases; junction bases outside the gene matches: 7. The CDR3 spells CASSLFRGQSTEAFF. In nucleotides, the CDR3 is TGTGCCAGCAGCTTATTTAGGGGGCAGAGCACTGAAGCTTTCTTT.

V usage is TRBV19 and J usage is TRBJ1-2; maybe TRBD1 (6 bases). With 6 bases removed from V and 2 bases from J, the gap between germline ends came to 19 bases. This CDR3 spans 16 amino acids. Germline values: CDR1 LNHDA, CDR2 SQIVND (reference sequence). In nucleotides, the CDR3 is TGTGCCAGTAGGAACAGGGAGAGCTTTCAAAACTATGGCTACACCTTC. It codes for CASRNRESFQNYGYTF.

This clone came up a few times. The CDR3 is CASSIPLRDRETYEQYF. CDR3 nucleotides: TGTGCCAGTAGTATTCCCCTCCGGGACAGGGAAACCTACGAGCAGTACTTC. The rearrangement joins TRBV19 to TRBJ2-7; 9 bases line up with TRBD1. The CDR3 has 17 amino acids. V was clipped by 3 bases and J by 2 bases; unmatched bases: 11. CDR1 is LNHDA, CDR2 SQIVND, per germline (reference sequence).

J is TRBJ1-6 and V is TRBV7-8, with unresolved D. Trimming left V 5 bases short and J 7 bases short, with 18 bases between. Germline CDR1 and CDR2: SGHVS and FQNEAQ. This CDR3 has 16 amino acids. CDR3 sequence (DNA): TGTGCCAGCAGCCTTGAAGAGACGGGAAACAATTCACCCCTCCACTTT. Protein product: CASSLEETGNNSPLHF.

V usage is TRBV7-2 and J usage is TRBJ1-1; D gene ambiguous. Trimming removed 4 bases from V and 4 bases from J, with 13 bases in between. This CDR3 has 14 residues. Germline V CDR1 and CDR2: SGHTA, FQGNSA. The CDR3 nucleotides read TGTGCCAGCAGCTCTAGCGGAGGCACCACTGAAGCTTTCTTT. Protein sequence: CASSSSGGTTEAFF.

The rearrangement joins TRBV5-1 to TRBJ1-2, with a possible D match to TRBD1 (5 bases). The length of the CDR3 is 13 residues. The V end was cut by 7 bases, the J end by 4 bases, with 14 bases between. Germline V CDR1 and CDR2: SGHRS, YFSETQ. CDR3 coding DNA: TGCGCCAGCGCCACTCAGGGTACCTATGGCTACACCTTC. This encodes CASATQGTYGYTF.

In this sample, this clone turned up once. This chain uses TRBV3-1 (or the pseudogene TRBV3-2) with TRBJ1-1; 8 bases are shared with TRBD1. Germline V CDR1 and CDR2: LGHDT, YNNKEL (reference sequence). The CDR3 runs 16 residues. J was trimmed by 1 base and V by 3 bases; bases with no gene match: 7. This CDR3 reads CASSQGGTGQNTEAFF. The CDR3, as DNA: TGTGCCAGCAGCCAGGGTGGGACAGGTCAGAACACTGAAGCTTTCTTT.

The J gene is TRBJ2-7, the V gene TRBV5-4, with 12 nucleotides matching TRBD1. Germline lookup yields CDR1 SGHNT and CDR2 YYREEE (reference sequence). The CDR3 is 15 amino acids. The J segment lost 2 bases and the V segment lost 4 bases, leaving 4 bases of the junction unmatched. CDR3 region: CASSPGQGAPYEQYF. In DNA, the CDR3 is TGTGCCAGCAGCCCGGGACAGGGGGCGCCCTACGAGCAGTACTTC. Drawing the rest from reference TRBV5-4 and TRBJ2-7, the complete variable domain is ETGVTQSPTHLIKTRGQQVTLRCSSQSGHNTVSWYQQALGQGPQFIFQYYREEENGRGNFPPRFSGLQFPNYSSELNVNALELDDSALYLCASSPGQGAPYEQYFGPGTRLTVT.

The chain couples TRBV19 to TRBJ1-1, with 7 bases that match TRBD1. The CDR3 runs to 13 residues. Trimming cost V 4 bases and J 6 bases; bases outside gene matches: 5. CDR1 and CDR2 from the germline V gene are LNHDA and SQIVND (reference sequence). The CDR3 loop reads CASSTGGLAEAFF. The CDR3 DNA is TGTGCCAGTAGTACAGGGGGTCTCGCTGAAGCTTTCTTT.

The J gene is TRBJ1-5, the V gene TRBV12-3 or TRBV12-4; the D gene is possibly TRBD1 (6 bases). The CDR3 extends over 13 amino acids. Trimming took off 5 bases at V and 9 bases at J, with 14 bases between the two ends. The CDR3 protein is CASSGQSGWPQHF. The CDR3 bases are TGTGCCAGCAGTGGACAGAGTGGGTGGCCCCAGCATTTT.

In DNA form, the CDR3 reads TGTGCTAGTGGCTCGGGACAGGCCTATAATTCACCCCTCCACTTT. Its translation: CASGSGQAYNSPLHF. This chain uses TRBV12-5 with TRBJ1-6; the match to TRBD1 covers 8 bases. The CDR3 spans 15 residues. In germline, CDR1 is LGHNT, CDR2 FRNRAP. V lost 6 bases to trimming and J lost 2 bases; unmatched junction nucleotides: 3. Variable domain in full (rest from reference TRBV12-5 and TRBJ1-6): DARVTQTPRHKVTEMGQEVTMRCQPILGHNTVFWYRQTMMQGLELLAYFRNRAPLDDSGMPKDRFSAEMPDATLATLKIQPSEPRDSAVYFCASGSGQAYNSPLHFGNGTRLTVT.

The chain combines TRBV28 with TRBJ2-7; a weak D match, TRBD2 (5 bases). This CDR3 has 16 amino acids. V shed 4 bases and J shed 0 bases, with 16 bases lying between them. Germline-derived CDR1 and CDR2 are MDHEN and SYDVKM. The CDR3 region is CASSYSLGVSSYEQYF. CDR3 nucleotides: TGTGCCAGCAGTTACTCCCTCGGGGTGAGCTCCTACGAGCAGTACTTC. Filled out from reference TRBV28 and TRBJ2-7, the complete variable domain reads DVKVTQSSRYLVKRTGEKVFLECVQDMDHENMFWYRQDPGLGLRLIYFSYDVKMKEKGDIPEGYSVSREKKERFSLILESASTNQTSMYLCASSYSLGVSSYEQYFGPGTRLTVT.

V gene TRBV7-3 combines with J gene TRBJ2-3; the match to TRBD1 covers 7 bases. Unmatched junction bases numbered 12, after V lost 5 bases and J lost 1 base. Germline CDR1 and CDR2: SGHTA and FQGTGA. The CDR3 runs 17 residues. Here the CDR3 reads CASSRTNRGRGTDTQYF. Here the CDR3 DNA reads TGTGCCAGCAGCCGAACCAACAGGGGTAGAGGCACAGATACGCAGTATTTT. Full variable domain (remainder filled in from reference TRBV7-3 and TRBJ2-3): GAGVSQTPSNKVTEKGKYVELRCDPISGHTALYWYRQSLGQGPEFLIYFQGTGAADDSGLPNDRFFAVRPEGSVSTLKIQRTERGDSAVYLCASSRTNRGRGTDTQYFGPGTRLTVL.

As regards this clone: The sample contains more than one DNA sequence encoding this CDR3. V is TRBV6-1 and J is TRBJ1-2; D is perhaps TRBD1 (5 bases). V lost 3 bases and J lost 5, with 7 bases in between. Germline CDR1 reads MNHNS; CDR2 reads SASEGT. This CDR3 comprises 12 residues. The CDR3 region has the DNA TGTGCCAGCAGTGATAGGGGATATGGCTACACCTTC. Translated: CASSDRGYGYTF.

This rearrangement joins TRBV4-1 to TRBJ2-1; D call uncertain. Germline V gives CDR1 MGHRA, CDR2 YSYEKL. V was shortened by 4 bases and J by 7 bases, with 11 bases between the two germline ends. This CDR3 is built from 13 residues. The CDR3 sequence: CASSLDSRNEQFF. For the CDR3, the DNA is TGCGCCAGCAGCCTAGATTCTCGTAATGAGCAGTTCTTC.

The chain carries TRBV3-1 (or the pseudogene TRBV3-2) and TRBJ1-5; no reliable D call. Germline values: CDR1 LGHDT, CDR2 YNNKEL (reference sequence). This CDR3 has 15 amino acids. V lost 1 base and J lost 1, with 8 bases in between. The CDR3 here is CASSQGGMSNQPQHF. Written as DNA, the CDR3 is TGTGCCAGCAGCCAAGGAGGGATGAGCAATCAGCCCCAGCATTTT.

Here the CDR3 DNA reads TGTGCCAGTAGGGGTCCTTCGGCGGCTAATGAAAAACTGTTTTTT. Its protein product is CASRGPSAANEKLFF. The chain employs TRBV19 and TRBJ1-4; D uncertain. The CDR3 is 15 amino acids. Trimming took off 6 bases at V and 3 bases at J, with 14 bases between the two ends. Germline CDR1 and CDR2: LNHDA and SQIVND (reference sequence).

The rearrangement joins TRBV6-5 to TRBJ1-1, with 8 bases that match TRBD1. CDR3 length: 14 amino acids. The V segment lost 0 bases and the J segment 4 bases; nucleotides outside the gene matches: 1. Germline V gene lookup returns CDR1 MNHEY and CDR2 SVGAGI. CDR3 coding DNA: TGTGCCAGCAGTTACTCGGGACAGGCCACTGAAGCTTTCTTT. It translates to CASSYSGQATEAFF.

This chain connects TRBV14 to TRBJ2-1; D not resolved. Trimming shortened V by 3 bases and J by 5 bases, and 23 bases separated the two germline ends. CDR1 and CDR2 (germline): SGHDN, FVKESK. This CDR3 comprises 18 residues. For the CDR3, the DNA is TGTGCCAGCAGCCACCCCCCCGAACAGAATCACCTACACAATGAGCAGTTCTTC. This encodes CASSHPPEQNHLHNEQFF. Combining the CDR3 with reference TRBV14 and TRBJ2-1 gives the whole variable domain EAGVTQFPSHSVIEKGQTVTLRCDPISGHDNLYWYRRVMGKEIKFLLHFVKESKQDESGMPNNRFLAERTGGTYSTLKVQPAELEDSGVYFCASSHPPEQNHLHNEQFFGPGTRLTVL.

The genes are TRBV27 and TRBJ1-1; a weak D match, TRBD1 (6 bases). Per germline, CDR1 MNHEY and CDR2 SMNVEV (reference sequence). V lost 1 base to trimming and J lost 3 bases, with 9 bases between them. CDR3 length: 14 residues. CDR3 amino acids: CASSLFPGDTEAFF. The CDR3 DNA reads as TGTGCCAGCAGTTTATTTCCAGGGGACACTGAAGCTTTCTTT.

The DNA for the CDR3 is TGCGCCAGCAGCCTCCTCGGACAGGGAAGCAATGAGCAGTTCTTC. Translation gives CASSLLGQGSNEQFF. The chain links TRBV4-1 to TRBJ2-1; 8 nucleotides match TRBD1. The germline V gene has CDR1 MGHRA and CDR2 YSYEKL. The CDR3 is 15 amino acids. The V segment lost 4 bases and the J segment 6 bases; nucleotides outside the gene matches: 8.

The V call is TRBV30, the J call TRBJ1-2, with D tentatively TRBD1 (5 bases). The CDR3 has 13 amino acids. The germline CDR1 and CDR2 sequences are GTSNPN and SVGIG (reference sequence). Trimming took 7 bases from V and 8 from J, leaving 20 bases between them. CDR3 DNA sequence: TGTGCCTCCCGCCGGGGGGAGCCCTTGGGCTACACCTTC. Its protein is CASRRGEPLGYTF.

This chain connects TRBV19 to TRBJ1-4; a weak D match, TRBD1 (6 bases). Looked up from germline, CDR1 is LNHDA and CDR2 is SQIVND (reference sequence). The CDR3 is made up of 16 amino acids. V was shortened by 5 bases and J by 3 bases, with 16 bases between the two germline ends. CDR3 sequence reads: CASSVPGDRANEKLFF. The CDR3, as DNA: TGTGCCAGTAGTGTTCCAGGGGATAGGGCTAATGAAAAACTGTTTTTT.